Below are 9 T cell receptor beta chains sequenced from a single sample in a study of cytomegalovirus exposure and HLA in healthy donors. The PCR had 60 Vbeta and 13 Jbeta primers. Generated by immunoSEQ multiplex PCR, the TCRdb table keeps only in-frame clones and is missing some. The table includes 180,000 or so clones, around four fifths detected once. The specimen sequenced was PBMCs. These receptors were taken from a woman aged 25 to 39 in good health and CMV-seronegative.

This chain joins TRBV5-4 and TRBJ2-1, with D perhaps TRBD1 (6 bases). Trimming pared 4 bases from V and 8 bases from J, leaving 19 bases between. The CDR3 length is 15 residues. Germline V CDR1 and CDR2: SGHNT, YYREEE (reference sequence). CDR3 in DNA: TGTGCCAGCAGCCGATTGGGGGCCCTAGGTTATGAGCAGTTCTTC. Its translation is CASSRLGALGYEQFF.

This chain joins TRBV7-8 and TRBJ2-2, with TRBD2 matching 10 bases. The V gene's germline CDR1 is SGHVS and CDR2 FQNEAQ. The CDR3 has 14 residues. V dropped 7 bases and J dropped 5; count of bases not matched to a gene: 4. Here the CDR3 reads CASNSLAGTGELFF. For the CDR3, the DNA is TGTGCCAGCAACTCACTAGCGGGGACCGGGGAGCTGTTTTTT.

This sequence joins TRBV25-1 and TRBJ1-3; D gene unclear. V lost 7 bases, J lost 3 bases, and 4 bases lay in between. This CDR3 spans 11 amino acids. Germline V CDR1 and CDR2: MGHDK, SYGVNS. The CDR3: CASTGGNTIYF. CDR3 DNA sequence: TGTGCCAGCACAGGTGGAAACACCATATATTTT.

The chain is built from TRBV27 and TRBJ1-1, with a possible D match to TRBD1 (5 bases). Germline V CDR1 and CDR2: MNHEY, SMNVEV (reference sequence). CDR3 length equals 14 residues. V lost 9 bases and J lost 0, with 14 bases in between. Here the CDR3 reads CASHLGGLNTEAFF. The CDR3 coding sequence is TGTGCCAGTCACCTCGGGGGGTTGAACACTGAAGCTTTCTTT.

The chain has TRBV30 and TRBJ2-5, with 7 bases fitting TRBD1. Germline-derived CDR1 and CDR2 are GTSNPN and SVGIG (reference sequence). The CDR3 is 15 amino acids. V dropped 0 bases and J dropped 5; count of bases not matched to a gene: 9. CDR3 sequence: CAWSVAAGGWETQYF. CDR3 in DNA: TGTGCCTGGAGTGTCGCGGCAGGGGGTTGGGAGACCCAGTACTTC.

DNA of the CDR3: TGTGCCAGCAGCTTAGGAGTCGGGGGTATCTACGAGCAGTACTTC. Translated: CASSLGVGGIYEQYF. The chain employs TRBV7-3 and TRBJ2-7; TRBD2 is a possible D gene (6 bases). Trimming shortened V by 2 bases and J by 3 bases, and 14 bases separated the two germline ends. This CDR3 is built from 15 residues. Looked up from germline, CDR1 is SGHTA and CDR2 is FQGTGA.

This rearrangement joins TRBV5-1 to TRBJ2-3; 9 bases are a match to TRBD1. From germline, CDR1 is SGHRS and CDR2 YFSETQ. The CDR3 contains 15 residues. Germline trimming cut 7 bases from V and 6 bases from J; bases unmatched to any gene: 12. The CDR3, as DNA: TGCGCCAGCGGAGTACAGGGGGCTTCGTACGATACGCAGTATTTT. Protein product: CASGVQGASYDTQYF.

The chain is built from TRBV29-1 and TRBJ2-1, with 8 bases lining up with TRBD2. Germline V gene sequence: CDR1 SQVTM, CDR2 ANQGSEA. V dropped 7 bases and J dropped 5; count of bases not matched to a gene: 10. This CDR3 contains 14 residues. As DNA, the CDR3 is TGCAGCGCTATCGGGGGGGGTGTCGACAATGAGCAGTTCTTC. Translation gives CSAIGGGVDNEQFF.

The chain links TRBV6-5 to TRBJ1-2, with 7 bases identical to TRBD1. V dropped 6 bases and J dropped 7; count of bases not matched to a gene: 8. Looked up from germline, CDR1 is MNHEY and CDR2 is SVGAGI. The CDR3 has 13 residues. This CDR3 is CASSSRQGGGYTF. CDR3 nucleotides: TGTGCCAGCAGCTCGCGACAGGGTGGTGGCTACACCTTC.